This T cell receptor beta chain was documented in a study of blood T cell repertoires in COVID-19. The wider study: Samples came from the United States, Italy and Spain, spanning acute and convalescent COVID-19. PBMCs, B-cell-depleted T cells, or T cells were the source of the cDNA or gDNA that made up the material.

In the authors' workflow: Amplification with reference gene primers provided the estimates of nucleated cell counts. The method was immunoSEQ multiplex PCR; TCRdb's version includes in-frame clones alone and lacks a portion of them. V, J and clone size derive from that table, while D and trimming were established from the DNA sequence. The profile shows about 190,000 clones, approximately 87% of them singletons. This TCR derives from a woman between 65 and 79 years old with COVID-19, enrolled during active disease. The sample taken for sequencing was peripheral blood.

The CDR3 spells CASRPLAGANTGELFF. The DNA for the CDR3 is TGTGCCAGCAGACCTCTAGCGGGAGCGAACACCGGGGAGCTGTTTTTT. The chain combines TRBV2 with TRBJ2-2, with 10 bases matching TRBD2. The germline V gene encodes CDR1 SNHLY and CDR2 FYNNEI. This CDR3 is built from 16 residues. Losses at the gene ends were 6 bases for V and 0 bases for J; bases not matched to a gene: 4.